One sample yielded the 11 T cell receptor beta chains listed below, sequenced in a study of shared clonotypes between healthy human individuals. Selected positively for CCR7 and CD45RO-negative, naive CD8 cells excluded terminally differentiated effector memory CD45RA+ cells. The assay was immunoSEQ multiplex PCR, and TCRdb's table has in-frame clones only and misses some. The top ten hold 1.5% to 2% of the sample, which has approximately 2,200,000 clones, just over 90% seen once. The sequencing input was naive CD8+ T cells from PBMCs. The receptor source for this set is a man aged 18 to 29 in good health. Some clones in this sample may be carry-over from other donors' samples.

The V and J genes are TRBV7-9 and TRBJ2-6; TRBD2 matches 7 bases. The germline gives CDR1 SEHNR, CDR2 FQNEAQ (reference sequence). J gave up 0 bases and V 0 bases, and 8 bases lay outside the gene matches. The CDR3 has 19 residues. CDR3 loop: CASSLAMTSPNSGANVLTF. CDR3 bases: TGTGCCAGCAGCTTAGCGATGACTAGCCCGAACTCTGGGGCCAACGTCCTGACTTTC.

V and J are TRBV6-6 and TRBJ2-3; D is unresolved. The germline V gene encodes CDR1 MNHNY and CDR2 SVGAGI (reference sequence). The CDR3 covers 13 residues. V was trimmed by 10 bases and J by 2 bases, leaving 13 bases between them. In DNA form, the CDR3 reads TGTGCCACATGCCGCGGCCCCACAGATACGCAGTATTTT. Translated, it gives CATCRGPTDTQYF.

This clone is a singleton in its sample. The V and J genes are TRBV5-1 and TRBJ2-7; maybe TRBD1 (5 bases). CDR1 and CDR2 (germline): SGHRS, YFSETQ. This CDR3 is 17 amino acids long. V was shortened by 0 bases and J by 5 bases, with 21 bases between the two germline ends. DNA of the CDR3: TGCGCCAGCAGCTTGGGTGGTTTGGTGTCAGGGTATGACGAGCAGTACTTC. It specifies CASSLGGLVSGYDEQYF.

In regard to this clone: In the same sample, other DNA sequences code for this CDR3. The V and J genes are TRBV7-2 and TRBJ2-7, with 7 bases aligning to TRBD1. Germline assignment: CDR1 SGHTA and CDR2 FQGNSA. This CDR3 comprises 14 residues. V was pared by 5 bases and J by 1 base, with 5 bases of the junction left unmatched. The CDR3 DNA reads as TGTGCCAGCAGCCCACGGGACAGTTCCTACGAGCAGTACTTC. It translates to CASSPRDSSYEQYF. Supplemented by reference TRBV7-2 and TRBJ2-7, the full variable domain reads GAGVSQSPSNKVTEKGKDVELRCDPISGHTALYWYRQSLGQGLEFLIYFQGNSAPDKSGLPSDRFSAERTGGSVSTLTIQRTQQEDSAVYLCASSPRDSSYEQYFGPGTRLTVT.

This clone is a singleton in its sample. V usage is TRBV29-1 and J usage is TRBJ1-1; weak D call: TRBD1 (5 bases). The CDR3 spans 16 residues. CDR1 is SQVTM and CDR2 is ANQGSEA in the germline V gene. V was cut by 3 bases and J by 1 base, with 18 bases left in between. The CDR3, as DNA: TGCAGCGTTGAGTATATTTGGACAACTAAGAACACTGAAGCTTTCTTT. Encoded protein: CSVEYIWTTKNTEAFF.

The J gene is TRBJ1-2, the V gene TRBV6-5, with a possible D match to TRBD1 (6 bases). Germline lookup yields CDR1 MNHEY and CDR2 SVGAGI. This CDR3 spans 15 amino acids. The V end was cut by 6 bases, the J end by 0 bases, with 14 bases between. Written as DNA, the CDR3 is TGTGCCAGCAGGAAAACAGGGTCGACTAACTATGGCTACACCTTC. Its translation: CASRKTGSTNYGYTF.

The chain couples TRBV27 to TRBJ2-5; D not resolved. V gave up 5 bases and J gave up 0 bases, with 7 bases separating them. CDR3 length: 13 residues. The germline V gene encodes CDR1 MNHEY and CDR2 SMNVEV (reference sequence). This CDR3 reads CASSPHNQETQYF. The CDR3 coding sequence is TGTGCCAGCAGTCCACACAACCAAGAGACCCAGTACTTC.

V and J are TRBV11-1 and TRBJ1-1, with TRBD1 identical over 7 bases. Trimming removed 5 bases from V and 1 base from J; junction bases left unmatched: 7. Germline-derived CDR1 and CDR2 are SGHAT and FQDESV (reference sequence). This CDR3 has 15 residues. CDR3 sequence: CASSLGQAGNTEAFF. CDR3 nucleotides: TGTGCCAGCAGCCTCGGACAGGCCGGGAACACTGAAGCTTTCTTT. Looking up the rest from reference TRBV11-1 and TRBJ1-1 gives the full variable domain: EAEVAQSPRYKITEKSQAVAFWCDPISGHATLYWYRQILGQGPELLVQFQDESVVDDSQLPKDRFSAERLKGVDSTLKIQPAELGDSAMYLCASSLGQAGNTEAFFGQGTRLTVV.

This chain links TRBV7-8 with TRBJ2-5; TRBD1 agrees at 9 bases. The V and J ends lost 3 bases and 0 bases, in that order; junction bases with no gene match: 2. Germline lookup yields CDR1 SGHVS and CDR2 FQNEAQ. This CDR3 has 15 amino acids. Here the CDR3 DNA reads TGTGCCAGCAGCTTCGGGACAGGGTACCAAGAGACCCAGTACTTC. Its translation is CASSFGTGYQETQYF.

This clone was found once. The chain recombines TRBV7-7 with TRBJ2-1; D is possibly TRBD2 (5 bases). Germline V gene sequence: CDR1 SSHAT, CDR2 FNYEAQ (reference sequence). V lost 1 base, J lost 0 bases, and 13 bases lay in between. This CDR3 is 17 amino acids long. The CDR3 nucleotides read TGTGCCAGCAGCTTAGGGGAGCGGAGAAGCTCCTACAATGAGCAGTTCTTC. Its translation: CASSLGERRSSYNEQFF.

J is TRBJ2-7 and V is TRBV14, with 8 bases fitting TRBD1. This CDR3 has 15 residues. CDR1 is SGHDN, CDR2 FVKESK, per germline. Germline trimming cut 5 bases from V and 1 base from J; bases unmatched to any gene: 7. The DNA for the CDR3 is TGTGCCAGCAGCAAGGACAGGGCCTTTTCCTACGAGCAGTACTTC. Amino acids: CASSKDRAFSYEQYF.